A single sample gave rise to the 7 T cell receptor beta chains below, sequenced in a study of long-term antiretroviral therapy in people with HIV. The assay used was immunoSEQ (version v3.0), run at survey level. Only in-frame clones appear in the TCRdb table, and some are missing; sequencing was by immunoSEQ multiplex PCR. This table holds some 20,000 clones, around three quarters found once. This specimen was unsorted PBMCs, taken 0.5 years before starting antiretroviral therapy. The receptor source for this set is a man aged 18 to 35 with HIV.

The CDR3: CASSKTGVNYGYTF. In nucleotides, the CDR3 is TGTGCCAGCAGCAAGACAGGAGTTAACTATGGCTACACCTTC. The chain carries TRBV9 and TRBJ1-2; D is possibly TRBD1 (6 bases). This CDR3 contains 14 residues. The germline CDR1 and CDR2 sequences are SGDLS and YYNGEE. V dropped 4 bases and J dropped 1 base, with 11 bases sitting between them. The full variable domain, its missing parts supplied by reference TRBV9 and TRBJ1-2, is DSGVTQTPKHLITATGQRVTLRCSPRSGDLSVYWYQQSLDQGLQFLIQYYNGEERAKGNILERFSAQQFPDLHSELNLSSLELGDSALYFCASSKTGVNYGYTFGSGTRLTVV.

The V call is TRBV4-3, the J call TRBJ1-1; D gene unclear. V lost 5 bases and J lost 4, with 11 bases in between. Germline-derived CDR1 and CDR2 are LGHNA and YSLEER. The CDR3 is 13 amino acids. As DNA, the CDR3 is TGCGCCAGCAGCTATCGCGGAGGCACTGAAGCTTTCTTT. It specifies CASSYRGGTEAFF.

The J gene is TRBJ2-7, the V gene TRBV9, with a weak D call TRBD1 (5 bases). The CDR3 totals 15 residues. Per germline, CDR1 SGDLS and CDR2 YYNGEE. V was shortened by 0 bases and J by 0 bases, with 10 bases between the two germline ends. This chain's CDR3 is CASSVAQGNSYEQYF. CDR3 nucleotides: TGTGCCAGCAGCGTAGCTCAGGGCAACTCCTACGAGCAGTACTTC.

This rearrangement joins TRBV6-6 to TRBJ2-1; D remains unclear. Looked up from germline, CDR1 is MNHNY and CDR2 is SVGAGI (reference sequence). CDR3 size: 11 residues. The V end lost 6 bases, the J end lost 4 bases, and 4 bases lay between the germline ends. The CDR3 nucleotides are TGTGCCAGCAGATCGTACAATGAGCAGTTCTTC. It codes for CASRSYNEQFF.

The rearrangement joins TRBV7-9 to TRBJ2-1; TRBD2 matches at 10 bases. After removal of 5 bases from V and 2 bases from J, the junction contained 3 bases not matched to a gene. The length of the CDR3 is 15 residues. From germline, CDR1 is SEHNR and CDR2 FQNEAQ (reference sequence). CDR3 amino acids: CASSASGGAYNEQFF. The CDR3 bases are TGTGCCAGCAGCGCGAGCGGGGGGGCCTACAATGAGCAGTTCTTC.

This rearrangement joins TRBV28 to TRBJ1-4, with TRBD1 as a possible D gene (6 bases). The germline V and J ends were trimmed by 3 bases and 6 bases, with 17 bases remaining between them. The V gene's germline CDR1 is MDHEN and CDR2 SYDVKM. This CDR3 region has 16 residues. Here the CDR3 reads CASSLGSTGRDEKLFF. For the CDR3, the DNA is TGTGCCAGCAGTTTGGGTTCGACAGGAAGAGATGAAAAACTGTTTTTT.

The CDR3 loop reads CASSFGQGGSYEQYF. In DNA, the CDR3 is TGTGCCAGCAGTTTTGGGCAGGGGGGATCCTACGAGCAGTACTTC. The chain couples TRBV27 to TRBJ2-7, with D possibly TRBD1 on 7 matching bases. The CDR3 totals 15 residues. The germline V gene encodes CDR1 MNHEY and CDR2 SMNVEV (reference sequence). Deletions cut 3 bases from V and 1 base from J, with 13 bases between.